This TCR beta chain is drawn from a study of blood T cell repertoires in COVID-19. At the level of the study: Sites across the United States, Italy and Spain contributed samples from acute and convalescent COVID-19.

TCRdb's table, derived via immunoSEQ multiplex PCR, lists solely in-frame clones and lacks some. The profile covers around 120,000 clones, with nearly 90% appearing a single time and 3.8% taken by the ten largest. Per germline, CDR1 ENHRY and CDR2 SYGVKD. This CDR3 contains 15 residues. J lost 4 bases, V lost 2 bases, and 6 bases had no gene match. V usage is TRBV10-3 and J usage is TRBJ1-1; TRBD1 matches at 8 bases. This clonotype originated in a woman in her sixties or seventies with COVID-19, enrolled during active disease. The specimen sequenced was peripheral blood. CDR3 amino acids: CAISEGRQGRTEAFF. The CDR3 DNA is TGTGCCATCAGTGAGGGCCGACAGGGGCGCACTGAAGCTTTCTTT.